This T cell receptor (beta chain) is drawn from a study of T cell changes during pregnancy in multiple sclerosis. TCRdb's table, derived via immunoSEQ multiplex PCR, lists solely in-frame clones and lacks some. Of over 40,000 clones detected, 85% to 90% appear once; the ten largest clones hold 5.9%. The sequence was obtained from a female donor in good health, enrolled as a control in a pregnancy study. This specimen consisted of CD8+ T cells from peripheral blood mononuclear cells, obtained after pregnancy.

DNA for the CDR3: TGTGCCAGTAGTATAGCTGACAGCGACGGCTACACCTTC. This encodes CASSIADSDGYTF. This chain connects TRBV19 to TRBJ1-2; the D gene is possibly TRBD1 (5 bases). The CDR3 totals 13 residues. The germline V gene encodes CDR1 LNHDA and CDR2 SQIVND (reference sequence). V was clipped by 1 base and J by 8 bases, with 11 bases between them.